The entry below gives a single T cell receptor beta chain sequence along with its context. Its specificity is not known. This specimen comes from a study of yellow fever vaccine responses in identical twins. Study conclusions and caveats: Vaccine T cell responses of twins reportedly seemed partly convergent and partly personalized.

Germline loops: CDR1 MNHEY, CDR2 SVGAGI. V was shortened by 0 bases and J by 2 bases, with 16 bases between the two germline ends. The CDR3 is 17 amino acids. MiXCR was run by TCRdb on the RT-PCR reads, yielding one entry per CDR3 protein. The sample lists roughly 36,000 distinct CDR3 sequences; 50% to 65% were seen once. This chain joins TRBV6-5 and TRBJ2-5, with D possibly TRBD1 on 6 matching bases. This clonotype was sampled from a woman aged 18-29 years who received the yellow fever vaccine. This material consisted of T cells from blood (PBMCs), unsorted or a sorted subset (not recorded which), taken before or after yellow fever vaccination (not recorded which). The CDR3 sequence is CASSYSRFGGGQETQYF. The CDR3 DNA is TGTGCCAGCAGTTACTCGAGATTTGGGGGCGGACAAGAGACCCAGTACTTC.